This is a list of T cell receptor beta chains from one sample in a study of cytomegalovirus exposure and HLA in healthy donors. Libraries were prepared by immunoSEQ multiplex PCR; TCRdb keeps only in-frame clonotypes and omits some of them. The data hold about 54,000 clones, with 82% observed a single time. Sequenced sample: PBMCs. These receptors were taken from a young woman in good health and CMV-seronegative. CDR3s include the opening cysteine and the closing phenylalanine or tryptophan. The D gene is left open where the match is weak. The size of a clone is reported for some rows only, either as once, few or many, or as a class for expanded clones.

D gene	V gene	clone size	J gene	CDR3 protein	CDR3 DNA
TRBD2	TRBV7-3	.	TRBJ2-1	CASSGLNAGVREQFF	TGTGCCAGCAGCGGGCTGAACGCGGGAGTACGTGAGCAGTTCTTC
TRBD1	TRBV6-5	.	TRBJ1-5	CASSYSGQGHQPQHF	TGTGCCAGCAGTTACTCGGGACAGGGGCATCAGCCCCAGCATTTT
.	TRBV11-2	once	TRBJ1-4	CASSLHRATNEKLFF	TGTGCCAGCAGCCTTCACAGGGCAACTAATGAAAAACTGTTTTTT
TRBD1	TRBV27	.	TRBJ1-2	CASSRRPGQGVLLGYTF	TGTGCCAGCAGTCGGAGGCCGGGACAGGGGGTACTCTTAGGCTACACCTTC
TRBD2	TRBV29-1	.	TRBJ2-3	CSVRPAGGVDTQYF	TGCAGCGTTCGGCCAGCGGGAGGTGTGGATACGCAGTATTTT
.	TRBV27	.	TRBJ2-5	CASSFRDIPKETQYF	TGTGCCAGCAGTTTCCGGGACATTCCCAAAGAGACCCAGTACTTC
.	TRBV6-1	.	TRBJ1-2	CASSSGEGGSYGYTF	TGTGCCAGCTCCTCCGGGGAGGGGGGCAGTTATGGCTACACCTTC
.	TRBV15	.	TRBJ1-5	CATSRSGNYNQPQHF	TGTGCCACCAGCAGATCAGGGAATTACAATCAGCCCCAGCATTTT
TRBD2	TRBV7-3	.	TRBJ2-1	CASSLRSGMIYNEQFF	TGTGCCAGCAGCTTACGTAGCGGGATGATCTACAATGAGCAGTTCTTC
TRBD1	TRBV7-8	few	TRBJ1-5	CASSLGRGAESNQPQHF	TGTGCCAGCAGCTTAGGCAGGGGGGCCGAGAGCAATCAGCCCCAGCATTTT
.	TRBV9	.	TRBJ2-3	CASTPTGQGFTDTQYF	TGTGCCAGCACCCCTACAGGGCAGGGATTCACAGATACGCAGTATTTT
TRBD1	TRBV5-1	.	TRBJ2-1	CASSSRTGPYNEQFF	TGCGCCAGCAGCTCCCGGACAGGGCCCTACAATGAGCAGTTCTTC
.	TRBV6-1	.	TRBJ1-2	CASGGRGYTF	TGTGCCAGCGGAGGGAGAGGCTACACCTTC
.	TRBV18	.	TRBJ2-7	CASSPRGGGDEQYF	TGTGCCAGCTCACCACGGGGAGGAGGGGACGAGCAGTACTTC
.	TRBV28	once	TRBJ1-1	CASSPLKGRATEAFF	TGTGCCAGCAGCCCCCTTAAGGGGAGGGCCACTGAAGCTTTCTTT
TRBD1	TRBV6-4	once	TRBJ1-3	CATFKLQNRGRSGNTIYF	TGTGCCACCTTTAAGCTGCAGAACAGGGGCCGTAGCGGAAACACCATATATTTT
TRBD1	TRBV23-1	.	TRBJ2-5	CASSQGTGFRETQYF	TGCGCCAGCAGTCAAGGGACAGGGTTTCGGGAGACCCAGTACTTC
.	TRBV6-4	.	TRBJ2-1	CASSEGTGVFF	TGTGCCAGCAGTGAAGGGACTGGGGTGTTCTTC
TRBD1	TRBV4-1	.	TRBJ2-1	CASSQDGQVEYNEQFF	TGCGCCAGCAGCCAAGATGGACAGGTGGAGTACAATGAGCAGTTCTTC
.	TRBV7-2	once	TRBJ1-1	CASSSRWTQEAFF	TGTGCCAGCAGCTCGCGGTGGACTCAAGAAGCTTTCTTT
TRBD2	TRBV11-2	.	TRBJ2-1	CASSTRTSGNYEQFF	TGTGCCAGCAGCACCAGGACTAGCGGGAACTATGAGCAGTTCTTC
TRBD1	TRBV2	.	TRBJ1-2	CASSGLGTGGNGYTF	TGTGCCAGCAGTGGTCTTGGGACAGGGGGGAATGGCTACACCTTC
TRBD2	TRBV9	.	TRBJ2-7	CASSAFPGLAGGREYEQYF	TGTGCCAGCAGCGCGTTCCCGGGACTAGCGGGAGGTCGGGAGTACGAGCAGTACTTC
.	TRBV18	.	TRBJ1-2	CASNRGAEEGYGYTF	TGTGCCTCAAACCGGGGGGCTGAAGAGGGCTATGGCTACACCTTC
TRBD1	TRBV5-4	few	TRBJ2-6	CASSPPGTGLTGANVLTF	TGTGCCAGCAGCCCCCCGGGGACAGGGCTGACTGGGGCCAACGTCCTGACTTTC
.	TRBV15	.	TRBJ1-4	CSTSLRSQTNEKLFF	TGTTCCACCAGCCTTCGCAGTCAGACTAATGAAAAACTGTTTTTT
TRBD2	TRBV4-1	.	TRBJ2-2	CASSLRTSGRANTGELFF	TGCGCCAGCAGCCTCCGGACTAGCGGGAGGGCCAACACCGGGGAGCTGTTTTTT
.	TRBV10-3	once	TRBJ1-4	CAISERGSLNEKLFF	TGTGCCATCAGTGAGAGGGGGTCTCTTAATGAAAAACTGTTTTTT
.	TRBV10-3	.	TRBJ2-2	CAISESYELYTGELFF	TGTGCCATCAGTGAGTCGTATGAGTTGTATACCGGGGAGCTGTTTTTT
TRBD2	TRBV7-6	.	TRBJ2-5	CASSLEAGVLVEQYF	TGTGCCAGCAGCTTAGAAGCGGGGGTATTAGTAGAGCAGTACTTC
.	TRBV5-6	.	TRBJ2-2	CASSSGLASLTFYTGELFF	TGTGCCAGCAGCTCGGGTCTCGCATCTTTGACCTTTTACACCGGGGAGCTGTTTTTT
.	TRBV30	.	TRBJ1-2	CAWSPGRANYGYTF	TGTGCCTGGAGTCCCGGCAGGGCTAACTATGGCTACACCTTC
TRBD1	TRBV7-9	.	TRBJ1-1	CASNRGFTEAFF	TGTGCCAGCAACAGGGGGTTTACTGAAGCTTTCTTT
.	TRBV14	.	TRBJ2-1	CASSQDFGGANEQFF	TGTGCCAGCAGCCAAGATTTCGGTGGTGCGAATGAGCAGTTCTTC
.	TRBV2	.	TRBJ2-1	CASSPTSGRYTAYNEQFF	TGTGCCAGCAGTCCAACCAGCGGACGGTACACCGCCTACAATGAGCAGTTCTTC
TRBD1	TRBV5-1	.	TRBJ1-2	CASSPAGTGDLANYGYTF	TGCGCCAGCAGCCCAGCAGGGACAGGGGATTTAGCTAACTATGGCTACACCTTC
TRBD2	TRBV29-1	.	TRBJ2-7	CSVTLAGGLLWAQYF	TGCAGCGTCACATTAGCGGGAGGACTACTGTGGGCGCAGTACTTC
TRBD2	TRBV6-5	.	TRBJ2-1	CASLSSGGSYNEQFF	TGTGCCAGTCTTTCTAGCGGGGGCTCCTACAATGAGCAGTTCTTC
.	TRBV6-6	.	TRBJ2-2	CASSPGGGELFF	TGTGCCAGCAGTCCCGGGGGCGGGGAGCTGTTTTTT
TRBD2	TRBV28	.	TRBJ2-1	CASSLGLAGNNEQFF	TGTGCCAGCAGTTTAGGTTTAGCGGGGAACAATGAGCAGTTCTTC
.	TRBV10-1	.	TRBJ2-3	CASSETGPPDTQYF	TGCGCCAGCAGTGAGACAGGGCCCCCAGATACGCAGTATTTT
.	TRBV9	.	TRBJ1-5	CASSVDGGANQPQHF	TGTGCCAGCAGCGTAGATGGGGGGGCGAATCAGCCCCAGCATTTT
TRBD2	TRBV5-1	.	TRBJ2-1	CASSQKLATEQFF	TGCGCCAGCAGCCAAAAACTAGCGACTGAGCAGTTCTTC
TRBD2	TRBV27	.	TRBJ2-2	CASSFPIAGKNTGELFF	TGTGCCAGCAGTTTTCCGATAGCGGGTAAGAACACCGGGGAGCTGTTTTTT
.	TRBV5-6	.	TRBJ2-7	CASSFGVEQYF	TGTGCCAGCAGCTTCGGGGTAGAGCAGTACTTC
.	TRBV7-9	few	TRBJ1-1	CASTVGTSSPEAFF	TGTGCCAGCACCGTCGGGACATCTAGCCCTGAAGCTTTCTTT